This is a list of T cell receptor beta chains from one sample in a study of T cell repertoires in cytomegalovirus infection. Via MiXCR, TCRdb re-called the reads, giving one row per CDR3 protein. Of roughly 630,000 distinct CDR3 sequences listed, more than 20% are singletons. The source material was CD8+ T cells from PBMCs. Receptors were obtained from a human donor in good health (CMV status not recorded). Some clones in this sample may be carry-over from other donors' samples. Each CDR3 is given with its conserved first and last residue. The D gene is left open where the match is weak. Clone size is given for some rows only: seen once, a few or many times, or a class if the clone is expanded.

>TRBD1|.|TRBV20-1|13|TRBJ1-6
TGCAGTGCCCCGGGACAGGGTTTATCACCCCTCCACTTT
CSAPGQGLSPLHF
>.|many|TRBV25-1|14|TRBJ2-5
TGTGCCAGCAGTGAATTCTACGGCCAAGAGACCCAGTACTTC
CASSEFYGQETQYF
>.|.|TRBV6-1|11|TRBJ2-2
TGTGCCAGCATGAGGGGCCGGGAGCTGTTTTTT
CASMRGRELFF
>.|.|TRBV12-3/TRBV12-4|15|TRBJ1-4
TGTGCCAGCAGTTTAGATCAGGGAACCGCTGAAAAACTGTTTTTT
CASSLDQGTAEKLFF
>TRBD2|.|TRBV7-9|15|TRBJ2-2
TGTGCCAGCCAACGTAGCGGGTCGAACACCGGGGAGCTGTTTTTT
CASQRSGSNTGELFF
>.|.|TRBV19|13|TRBJ2-1
TGTTCCAGTAGCCTTACGGGCGGGCATGAGCAGTTCTTC
CSSSLTGGHEQFF
>.|many|TRBV7-6|13|TRBJ1-2
TGTGCCAGCAGCTTAGGTTCTTCCAGTGGCTACACCTTC
CASSLGSSSGYTF
>.|few|TRBV28|14|TRBJ1-5
TGTGCCAGCAGCCGTATGAGGGTGGATCAGCCCCAGCATTTT
CASSRMRVDQPQHF
>TRBD1|few|TRBV29-1|16|TRBJ2-1
TGCAGCGTTGTCGGTTTGGCCGGGACAGACTACAATGAGCAGTTCTTC
CSVVGLAGTDYNEQFF
>.|many|TRBV7-6|17|TRBJ2-4
TGTGCCAGCAGCAAGATCGATGGGGACGGAGCCAAAAACATTCAGTACTTC
CASSKIDGDGAKNIQYF
>.|many|TRBV7-9|17|TRBJ1-4
TGTGCCAGCAGCTTAGGGAGTACCGGGACAACTAATGAAAAACTGTTTTTT
CASSLGSTGTTNEKLFF
>.|many|TRBV27|15|TRBJ1-1
TGTGCCAGCAGTTTGCTCGAACGACAGAACACTGAAGCTTTCTTT
CASSLLERQNTEAFF
>.|.|TRBV2|10|TRBJ2-3
TGTGCCAGCAGGGGGTCTACGCAGTATTTT
CASRGSTQYF
>.|.|TRBV9|14|TRBJ1-1
TGTGCCAGCAGCCACTCAGGGATGAACACTGAAGCTTTCTTT
CASSHSGMNTEAFF
>TRBD2|few|TRBV20-1|18|TRBJ2-1
TGCAGTGCCATGGGACTAGCGGGGGGGAAAAGCTCCTACAATGAGCAGTTCTTC
CSAMGLAGGKSSYNEQFF
>.|few|TRBV2|13|TRBJ1-1
TGTGCCAGCAGTGACACAATGAACACTGAAGCTTTCTTT
CASSDTMNTEAFF
>TRBD2|.|TRBV2|16|TRBJ2-3
TGTGCCAGCACCCGAAAGGTAGCGGGGCTCACAGATACGCAGTATTTT
CASTRKVAGLTDTQYF
>TRBD2|few|TRBV6-8|15|TRBJ2-1
TGTGCCAGCAGTTACGACCTAGCGGGGGGGAATGAGCAGTTCTTC
CASSYDLAGGNEQFF
>.|.|TRBV28|14|TRBJ2-3
TGTGCCAGCAGTCCGGACCTTAGCACAGATACGCAGTATTTT
CASSPDLSTDTQYF
>.|.|TRBV4-1|15|TRBJ1-5
TGCGCCAGCAGCCAGGGTCCACTGGGCAATCAGCCCCAGCATTTT
CASSQGPLGNQPQHF
>TRBD1|.|TRBV27|13|TRBJ2-4
TGTGCCAGCAGCCGGGACAGGAGGGACATTCAGTACTTC
CASSRDRRDIQYF
>TRBD2|few|TRBV20-1|15|TRBJ2-3
TGCAGTGCTAGAGATAGCGGGGGGTTCACAGATACGCAGTATTTT
CSARDSGGFTDTQYF
>.|many|TRBV14|11|TRBJ1-6
TGTGCCAGCAGCCAAGATCGGGAGGTGATTTTT
CASSQDREVIF
>TRBD2|once|TRBV7-6|16|TRBJ2-1
TGTACCAGGAGCTTAAGACTAGCGATTCCCTACAATGAGCAGTTCTTC
CTRSLRLAIPYNEQFF
>.|many|TRBV7-2|17|TRBJ1-3
TGTGCCAGCAGCTTACCGTCGGACGTCTTCTCTGGAAACACCATATATTTT
CASSLPSDVFSGNTIYF
>TRBD2|few|TRBV29-1|13|TRBJ2-3
TGCAGCGTTGTTAGCGGGGGTGCAGATACGCAGTATTTT
CSVVSGGADTQYF
>.|many|TRBV7-2|13|TRBJ2-1
TGTGCCAGCAGCTTAGGTCTAGGACATGAGCAGTTCTTC
CASSLGLGHEQFF
>.|few|TRBV2|13|TRBJ2-7
TGTGCCAGCAGTGGGGCGGCCTCCTACGAGCAGTACTTC
CASSGAASYEQYF
>.|few|TRBV20-1|13|TRBJ2-1
TGCAGTGCCCCTGGGGGGTTCTACAATGAGCAGTTCTTC
CSAPGGFYNEQFF
>.|.|TRBV20-1|14|TRBJ1-2
TGCAGTGCTAGAGATAACAGGGAAAACTATGGCTACACCTTC
CSARDNRENYGYTF
>TRBD1|.|TRBV7-9|15|TRBJ1-6
TGTGCCAGCAGCTTTTACAGGGGGCCTAATTCACCCCTCCACTTT
CASSFYRGPNSPLHF
>.|.|TRBV9|13|TRBJ2-2
TGTGCCAGCCAGACCTCGAACACCGGGGAGCTGTTTTTT
CASQTSNTGELFF
>.|few|TRBV29-1|13|TRBJ1-1
TGCAGCGTAGGGGTGGGGGGCCGAACTGAAGCTTTCTTT
CSVGVGGRTEAFF
>.|.|TRBV3-1|12|TRBJ2-3
TGTGCCAGCCGAGGACCCACAGATACGCAGTATTTT
CASRGPTDTQYF
>TRBD2|.|TRBV7-6|17|TRBJ2-5
TGTGCCAGCAGCTCCAAAGGGGGACTAGCGACACAAGAGACCCAGTACTTC
CASSSKGGLATQETQYF
>.|many|TRBV7-6|17|TRBJ1-5
TGTGCCAGCAGCTTAGCTCCGGCCAGGGGCGATAATCAGCCCCAGCATTTT
CASSLAPARGDNQPQHF
>.|.|TRBV14|16|TRBJ2-3
TGTGCCAGCAGCCCCCTGATGACTACTAGCACAGATACGCAGTATTTT
CASSPLMTTSTDTQYF
>.|.|TRBV5-5|13|TRBJ2-5
TGTGCCAGCAGCTCTGACATACAAGAGACCCAGTACTTC
CASSSDIQETQYF
>.|many|TRBV7-3|16|TRBJ1-1
TGTGCCAGCAGCTTAATGCGTCGGAACAGGAACACTGAAGCTTTCTTT
CASSLMRRNRNTEAFF
>.|many|TRBV12-5|15|TRBJ2-1
TGTGCTAGTGGGATCTGGACAGCCCCCTACAATGAGCAGTTCTTC
CASGIWTAPYNEQFF
>TRBD1|many|TRBV20-1|14|TRBJ2-2
TGCAGTGCTAGAGATTGGGACAGCACCGGGGAGCTGTTTTTT
CSARDWDSTGELFF
>.|many|TRBV7-9|13|TRBJ2-2
TGTGCCAGCAGCTTAACCGATCCCGGGGAGCTGTTTTTT
CASSLTDPGELFF
>.|.|TRBV4-1|12|TRBJ1-1
TGCGCCAGCAGCCCGTGGGGGGCTGAAGCTTTCTTT
CASSPWGAEAFF
>.|few|TRBV4-1|13|TRBJ1-2
TGCGCCAGCAGCCAAGCCCCGGGACTAGAAGGCACCTTC
CASSQAPGLEGTF
>.|.|TRBV7-9|15|TRBJ1-2
TGTGCCAGCAGCTGGGACAACTCCCCTAACTATGGCTACACCTTC
CASSWDNSPNYGYTF
>.|.|TRBV6-2/TRBV6-3|14|TRBJ1-1
TGTGCCAGCAGTTACGGGCCGGGGACAACTGAAGCTTTCTTT
CASSYGPGTTEAFF
>TRBD1|.|TRBV7-9|14|TRBJ1-2
TGTGCCAGCAGCTCAACACAGGGGGCCTATGGCTACACCTTC
CASSSTQGAYGYTF
>.|many|TRBV5-4|15|TRBJ2-3
TGTGCCAGCAGCTTGGTTACCGATAGCACAGATACGCAGTATTTT
CASSLVTDSTDTQYF
>TRBD2|.|TRBV20-1|15|TRBJ2-3
TGCAGTGCTAAGGTTGCGGGGGGTAGCACAGATACGCAGTATTTT
CSAKVAGGSTDTQYF
>TRBD1|few|TRBV7-9|13|TRBJ1-2
TGTGCCAGCAGCCGGGACAGACCAAATGGCTACACCTTC
CASSRDRPNGYTF
>.|.|TRBV7-9|16|TRBJ2-1
TGTACCAGCAGCCAAAGGGGGGGCGGATCCTACAATGAGCAGTTCTTC
CTSSQRGGGSYNEQFF
>.|few|TRBV19|14|TRBJ2-1
TGTGCCAGTAGTATAGTCGGGGCGGTTAATGAGCAGTTCTTC
CASSIVGAVNEQFF
>.|few|TRBV6-2/TRBV6-3|15|TRBJ2-2
TGTGCCAGCAGTTACCGTGGGGGGTACGTCCGGGAGCTGTTTTTT
CASSYRGGYVRELFF
>TRBD1|few|TRBV15|15|TRBJ2-3
TGTGCCACCACCCTAGAGGGGGCCAGCACAGATACGCAGTATTTT
CATTLEGASTDTQYF
>TRBD2|few|TRBV13|15|TRBJ2-1
TGTGCCAGCAGCACGAGCGGGGGCCGATACAATGAGCAGTTCTTC
CASSTSGGRYNEQFF
>.|.|TRBV7-9|14|TRBJ1-1
TGTGCCAGCACCCCCCCGGTGGTGAGGACTGAAGCTTTCTTT
CASTPPVVRTEAFF
>.|few|TRBV12-3/TRBV12-4|14|TRBJ1-1
TGTGCCAGCAGTTTTACAGGGAAATACACTGAAGCTTTCTTT
CASSFTGKYTEAFF